These 15 T cell receptor beta chains share one sample of origin, sequenced in a study of cytomegalovirus exposure and HLA in healthy donors. Data came from immunoSEQ multiplex PCR; TCRdb stores just in-frame clones and leaves some out. The data show about 350,000 clones, with around 90% seen just once and over 1% held by the top ten. Sequenced sample: PBMCs. These receptors originate from a woman in her 30s in good health and CMV-seropositive.

The rearrangement links TRBV29-1 to TRBJ2-4; 8 positions match TRBD1. Losses at the gene ends were 4 bases for V and 1 base for J; bases not matched to a gene: 12. The CDR3 runs to 17 residues. Germline CDR1 reads SQVTM; CDR2 reads ANQGSEA. As DNA, the CDR3 is TGCAGCGTTGGCCAGATAGCAGGGGGCCGCGCCAAAAACATTCAGTACTTC. Translation: CSVGQIAGGRAKNIQYF.

V gene TRBV7-2 combines with J gene TRBJ2-7; 9 bases align to TRBD1. This CDR3 is 15 amino acids long. V shed 3 bases and J 4 bases; nucleotides not matched to a gene: 7. Germline V gene data show CDR1 as SGHTA and CDR2 as FQGNSA. This CDR3 is CASSFTGTGSYEQYF. CDR3 bases: TGTGCCAGCAGCTTCACCGGGACAGGGTCTTACGAGCAGTACTTC. Based on the CDR3 plus reference TRBV7-2 and TRBJ2-7, the full variable domain is GAGVSQSPSNKVTEKGKDVELRCDPISGHTALYWYRQSLGQGLEFLIYFQGNSAPDKSGLPSDRFSAERTGGSVSTLTIQRTQQEDSAVYLCASSFTGTGSYEQYFGPGTRLTVT.

The J gene is TRBJ1-2, the V gene TRBV5-1; 7 nucleotides match TRBD1. Germline CDR1 is SGHRS and CDR2 is YFSETQ. V lost 0 bases, J lost 4 bases, and 6 bases stayed unmatched. The CDR3 covers 15 residues. The CDR3 nucleotides are TGCGCCAGCAGCTTGGATGACAGGGAAGTCTATGGCTACACCTTC. Protein sequence: CASSLDDREVYGYTF.

This chain links TRBV6-5 with TRBJ2-7; 13 bases agree with TRBD2. The length of the CDR3 is 15 residues. Germline CDR1 MNHEY, CDR2 SVGAGI. The ends lost 6 bases at V and 3 bases at J; junction bases unmatched: 5. The CDR3: CASRLGLAGVYEQYF. CDR3 nucleotides: TGTGCCAGCAGACTAGGACTAGCGGGAGTCTACGAGCAGTACTTC.

The gene calls are TRBV27 and TRBJ2-7; D call uncertain. CDR3 size: 13 residues. Per germline, CDR1 MNHEY and CDR2 SMNVEV (reference sequence). V shed 3 bases and J shed 1 base, with 7 bases lying between them. The CDR3 region is CASSFSKSYEQYF. Written as DNA, the CDR3 is TGTGCCAGCAGTTTTTCCAAATCCTACGAGCAGTACTTC.

This chain uses TRBV13 with TRBJ2-7, with D perhaps given as TRBD1 or TRBD2 (5 bases each). From germline, CDR1 is PRHDT and CDR2 FYEKMQ (reference sequence). Between the trimmed V and J ends, which lost 5 bases and 0 bases, there was a span of 17 bases. The CDR3 runs 16 residues. CDR3 amino acids: CASSKGTANSSYEQYF. CDR3 coding DNA: TGTGCCAGCAGCAAAGGGACGGCGAATAGCTCCTACGAGCAGTACTTC.

This clone appeared once. This chain joins TRBV7-2 and TRBJ1-2; 7 nucleotides agree with TRBD1. The CDR3 has 13 residues. Germline CDR1 SGHTA, CDR2 FQGNSA. Trimming removed 5 bases from V and 4 bases from J; junction bases left unmatched: 4. The CDR3 nucleotides read TGTGCCAGCAGCCCCAGGGGGTCCTATGGCTACACCTTC. Translation: CASSPRGSYGYTF.

This chain joins TRBV7-6 and TRBJ2-7; D is possibly TRBD1 (6 bases). Trimming pared 0 bases from V and 4 bases from J, leaving 13 bases between. This CDR3 has 15 amino acids. The V gene's germline CDR1 is SGHVS and CDR2 FNYEAQ. CDR3 DNA sequence: TGTGCCAGCAGCTTAGCTTCAGGGGTATCTTACGAGCAGTACTTC. Amino acids: CASSLASGVSYEQYF.

The rearrangement joins TRBV6-1 to TRBJ2-3; 9 bases line up with TRBD2. CDR3 length: 15 amino acids. The trim removed 7 bases at V and 1 base at J, leaving 6 bases unmatched. Germline CDR1 is MNHNS and CDR2 is SASEGT. The CDR3 region has the DNA TGTGCCAGCATTATGACTAGCGGCCGCACAGATACGCAGTATTTT. As protein: CASIMTSGRTDTQYF.

This chain joins TRBV30 and TRBJ2-7; 11 nucleotides line up with TRBD2. The V and J ends lost 6 bases and 0 bases, in that order; junction bases with no gene match: 4. Per the germline V gene, CDR1 is GTSNPN and CDR2 is SVGIG (reference sequence). The CDR3 is 14 amino acids. CDR3 residues: CACIAGGGSYEQYF. The DNA for the CDR3 is TGTGCCTGTATAGCGGGAGGGGGCTCCTACGAGCAGTACTTC.

V gene TRBV6-5 combines with J gene TRBJ2-7; 7 bases are shared with TRBD2. The CDR3 is 13 amino acids. From germline, CDR1 is MNHEY and CDR2 SVGAGI. The V gene end was trimmed by 7 bases and the J gene end by 4 bases; junction bases not matched to a gene: 7. The CDR3 reads CASTSPAGYEQYF. The CDR3 coding sequence is TGTGCCAGCACTTCTCCAGCGGGGTACGAGCAGTACTTC.

The J gene is TRBJ2-7, the V gene TRBV25-1; 10 bases are shared with TRBD2. The junction had 6 bases not matched to a gene; V was cut back by 6 bases and J by 4 bases. From germline, CDR1 is MGHDK and CDR2 SYGVNS. The CDR3 contains 14 residues. The CDR3 spells CASRTSGEGYEQYF. CDR3 bases: TGTGCCAGCAGAACTAGCGGGGAGGGATACGAGCAGTACTTC.

The chain carries TRBV14 and TRBJ2-7, with a weak D call TRBD2 (5 bases). This CDR3 is built from 15 residues. Germline CDR1 and CDR2: SGHDN and FVKESK. V was shortened by 1 base and J by 1 base, with 11 bases between the two germline ends. The CDR3 DNA reads TGTGCCAGCAGCCAAGTCGATCGGGATTCCTACGAGCAGTACTTC. As protein: CASSQVDRDSYEQYF.

This clone showed up just a few times. The gene calls are TRBV29-1 and TRBJ1-2; D unresolved. The CDR3 is 10 amino acids. V lost 0 bases to trimming and J lost 8 bases, with 4 bases between them. Per germline, CDR1 SQVTM and CDR2 ANQGSEA. CDR3 in amino acids: CSVEEAGYTF. The CDR3 DNA follows: TGCAGCGTTGAAGAAGCGGGCTACACCTTC.

V usage is TRBV5-1 and J usage is TRBJ2-3, with unresolved D. Germline values: CDR1 SGHRS, CDR2 YFSETQ. V lost 1 base and J lost 6, with 15 bases in between. This CDR3 is built from 15 residues. The CDR3 sequence is CASSLYLSAYDTQYF. CDR3 in DNA: TGCGCCAGCAGCTTGTACCTCTCGGCATACGATACGCAGTATTTT.